The source of this TCR beta chain is a study of CD8 T cells in Susac syndrome. An input of roughly 0.45 to 1 ug of RNA was subjected to reverse transcription using random hexamers. TCRdb passed the immunoSEQ multiplex PCR reads through MiXCR, listing each CDR3 protein once. The sample comprises around 300,000 distinct CDR3 sequences, about 92% of which are singletons, and roughly 0.059% rests with the top ten. V was shortened by 0 bases and J by 3 bases, with 9 bases between the two germline ends. Germline CDR1 and CDR2: LNHNV and YYDKDF (reference sequence). CDR3 length: 14 amino acids. The sample holds a few counts of this clonotype.

This sequence was found in a human donor with multiple sclerosis. The specimen was CD4+ T cells from PBMCs. This rearrangement joins TRBV15 to TRBJ2-7; the D gene is possibly TRBD1 (5 bases). CDR3 loop: CATSRDPDSYEQYF. The CDR3 DNA reads as TGTGCCACCAGCAGAGATCCCGACAGCTACGAGCAGTACTTC.